This T cell receptor beta chain was found in a study of cytomegalovirus exposure and HLA in healthy donors. This clone was seen a few times. Its cognate antigen is unknown. This PCR relied on a set of 60 Vbeta primers and 13 Jbeta primers. Libraries were prepared by immunoSEQ multiplex PCR; TCRdb keeps only in-frame clonotypes and omits some of them. The table has about 170,000 clones, around two thirds seen once. Study-level points and caveats: Later analysis associated a missense DCLRE1C variant with TCR beta V- and J-gene trimming. TCR beta sequences reportedly predicted most subjects' HLA-A and HLA-B alleles accurately. Diagnosis of cytomegalovirus status made by the classifier reportedly showed high specificity and sensitivity. The investigators catalogued 150 to 200 TCR beta chains as cytomegalovirus-associated.

Looked up from germline, CDR1 is MGHRA and CDR2 is YSYEKL. V was shortened by 1 base and J by 6 bases, with 14 bases between the two germline ends. This CDR3 contains 15 residues. The sequence was obtained from a man aged 35-49 years in good health and CMV-seronegative. V is TRBV4-1 and J is TRBJ2-3; D is perhaps TRBD2 (6 bases). Sequencing was performed on PBMCs. The CDR3 loop is CASSQGGTRGDTQYF. As DNA, the CDR3 is TGCGCCAGCAGCCAAGGTGGGACTCGGGGTGATACGCAGTATTTT.